These 8 T cell receptor beta chains were sequenced from one sample in a study of blood T cells in healthy people across ages. Together with a sample-barcoded 5' primer, a J-beta primer mix was included in a second PCR lasting about 7 to 12 cycles. Using its own MiXCR run on the 5' RACE reads, TCRdb lists one record per CDR3 protein. Of 1.5 million or so distinct CDR3 sequences listed, approximately 43% are singletons. Source material: blood. The receptors derive from a woman between 18 and 30 years old in good health.

This chain joins TRBV6-5 and TRBJ2-1; 12 nucleotides match TRBD2. V lost 2 bases and J lost 4; bases outside the gene matches: 12. The CDR3 runs 19 residues. Germline V gene lookup returns CDR1 MNHEY and CDR2 SVGAGI. The CDR3 reads CASSYGQLAGGPIYNEQFF. The DNA for the CDR3 is TGTGCCAGCAGTTACGGCCAACTAGCGGGGGGCCCTATATACAATGAGCAGTTCTTC.

The chain has TRBV7-9 and TRBJ1-2, with D tentatively TRBD1 (5 bases). Germline CDR1 SEHNR, CDR2 FQNEAQ (reference sequence). The CDR3 has 14 residues. V was cut by 7 bases and J by 4 bases, with 16 bases left in between. For the CDR3, the DNA is TGTGCCAGCACCCCTCCTGGGGACCTCTATGGCTACACCTTC. It translates to CASTPPGDLYGYTF.

This clonotype was picked up one time. Compared with germline, one end of the junction differs, possibly owing to a read error. The chain links TRBV27 to TRBJ2-7, with 7 bases identical to TRBD1. Germline V gene sequence: CDR1 MNHEY, CDR2 SMNVEV (reference sequence). The CDR3 is 14 residues long. In nucleotides, the CDR3 is TGTACCAGCAGTTTTGGGACAGTCTACAATGAGCAGTACTTC. The encoded protein is CTSSFGTVYNEQYF.

The chain links TRBV4-1 to TRBJ1-4; the D gene is possibly TRBD1 (6 bases). CDR3 length: 15 amino acids. CDR1 and CDR2 (germline): MGHRA, YSYEKL. The germline V and J ends were trimmed by 0 bases and 7 bases, with 12 bases remaining between them. The CDR3 DNA sequence: TGCGCCAGCAGCCAAGAAGGGGGACGGCGTGAAAAACTGTTTTTT. This sequence encodes CASSQEGGRREKLFF.

This clonotype was detected once. The chain recombines TRBV25-1 with TRBJ2-1; TRBD2 might be the D (5 bases). V lost 4 bases and J lost 6, with 10 bases in between. The CDR3 spans 13 residues. Germline CDR1 MGHDK, CDR2 SYGVNS. The CDR3, as DNA: TGTGCCAGCAGTGGAGGGTGGAGCAATGAGCAGTTCTTC. Translating it yields CASSGGWSNEQFF.

This clonotype was observed a handful of times. V and J are TRBV6-5 and TRBJ1-1; no clear D gene. CDR1 and CDR2 from the germline V gene are MNHEY and SVGAGI. Between the trimmed V and J ends, which lost 6 bases and 0 bases, there was a span of 11 bases. This CDR3 has 14 amino acids. The CDR3 reads CASRARILNTEAFF. CDR3 DNA: TGTGCCAGCAGAGCGCGGATACTGAACACTGAAGCTTTCTTT.

The rearrangement joins TRBV4-3 to TRBJ2-1, with 7 bases matching TRBD1. V was pared by 4 bases and J by 4 bases, with 7 bases of the junction left unmatched. The germline gives CDR1 LGHNA, CDR2 YSLEER. This CDR3 has 15 amino acids. The CDR3 sequence is CASSLGQVLYNEQFF. The DNA for the CDR3 is TGCGCCAGCAGCCTAGGACAGGTACTATACAATGAGCAGTTCTTC.

The rearrangement uses TRBV6-5 and TRBJ2-7; 9 bases are shared with TRBD2. After removal of 7 bases from V and 2 bases from J, the junction contained 3 bases not matched to a gene. This CDR3 region has 13 residues. Germline CDR1 is MNHEY and CDR2 is SVGAGI. CDR3 DNA sequence: TGTGCCAGCAAAGCGGGAGGTACCTACGAGCAGTACTTC. It is translated as CASKAGGTYEQYF.